The present T cell receptor beta chain was sequenced within a study of blood T cell repertoires in COVID-19. The overall study: COVID-19 samples from acute and convalescent phases originated in the United States, Italy and Spain.

Per the authors' pipeline: By means of reference gene primer amplification, nucleated cell counts were estimated. Profiled with immunoSEQ multiplex PCR; TCRdb holds only in-frame clones, not every one. V, J and clone size were drawn from that table, and D and trimming were deduced from the DNA. This sample has around 280,000 clones; about 83% occur once, and the top ten carry approximately 6%. Participants, about 18 to 90 years old, spanned about 26 US areas. V dropped 3 bases and J dropped 7; count of bases not matched to a gene: 10. The CDR3 runs to 16 residues. Germline CDR1 reads SGDLS; CDR2 reads YYNGEE.

This rearrangement joins TRBV9 to TRBJ2-1; the match to TRBD2 covers 10 bases. Sequencing was done on a sample of PBMCs or T cells enriched from blood (not recorded which). The origin of this receptor is a woman in her forties who had recovered from COVID-19. The CDR3 protein is CASSDPSSGSGNEQFF. The CDR3 nucleotides are TGTGCCAGCAGCGACCCGTCTAGCGGGAGCGGAAATGAGCAGTTCTTC.